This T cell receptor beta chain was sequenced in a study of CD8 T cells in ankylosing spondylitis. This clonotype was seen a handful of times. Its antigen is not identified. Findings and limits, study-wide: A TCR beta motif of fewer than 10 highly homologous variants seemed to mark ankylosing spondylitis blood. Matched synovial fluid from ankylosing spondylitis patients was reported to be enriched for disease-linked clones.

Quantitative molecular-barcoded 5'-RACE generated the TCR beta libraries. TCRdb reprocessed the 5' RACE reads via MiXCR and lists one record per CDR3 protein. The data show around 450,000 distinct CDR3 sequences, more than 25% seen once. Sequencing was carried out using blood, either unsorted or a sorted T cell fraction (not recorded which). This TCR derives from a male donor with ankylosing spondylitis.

CDR3 DNA: TGTGCCACCAGTGAGGCAGGCTCGAACACCGGGGAGCTGTTTTTT. This gives the protein CATSEAGSNTGELFF. This chain joins TRBV24-1 and TRBJ2-2; D is unclear. With 4 bases removed from V and 0 bases from J, the gap between germline ends came to 8 bases. Germline loops: CDR1 KGHDR, CDR2 SFDVKD. The CDR3 spans 15 residues.